The sample holds a few counts of the clone carrying this TCR beta chain. The data are from a study of blood T cells in healthy people across ages. V dropped 6 bases and J dropped 2 bases, with 16 bases sitting between them. The CDR3 has 15 residues. Germline V gene sequence: CDR1 MNHEY, CDR2 SMNVEV (reference sequence). Using a J-beta primer mix together with a sample-barcoded 5' primer, a second PCR was run for about 6 to 11 cycles. TCRdb ran MiXCR on the 5' RACE reads and lists one entry per CDR3 protein. The sample has approximately 1.5 million distinct CDR3 sequences, roughly 32% seen once. The sample consisted of blood. The chain has TRBV27 and TRBJ2-5; D remains ambiguous. The TCR originated in a woman aged 30 to 39 in good health. For the CDR3, the DNA is TGTGCCAGCAGCAAAATGGACGGTTGGCAAGAGACCCAGTACTTC. The encoded protein is CASSKMDGWQETQYF.